This T cell receptor beta chain emerged from a study of T cells in Graves' hyperthyroidism and ophthalmopathy. Study-level findings and limits: In the blood, most expanded thyroid clonotypes above 0.001 appeared as well. Ophthalmopathy was told apart from stable hyperthyroidism by a 13 V-J model.

This clonotype was recorded at least ten times. Its target is unknown. From RNA transcripts, TCR beta CDR3 regions were amplified. A set of HTBI primers served as the primers for a first-round RT-PCR of the TCR CDR3. One entry per CDR3 protein results from TCRdb running MiXCR on the multiplex PCR reads. The data contain hundreds of thousands of distinct CDR3 sequences, roughly 40% of them seen just once; the ten biggest clones take up roughly 8.3%. V dropped 1 base and J dropped 5 bases, with 5 bases sitting between them. The CDR3 totals 11 residues. Germline CDR1 DFQATT, CDR2 SNEGSKA (reference sequence).

Sequences were obtained from blood. The clonotype originates from a young man with Graves' hyperthyroidism. The genes are TRBV20-1 and TRBJ1-1; no definite D call. DNA for the CDR3: TGCAGTGCTAGAGTCGAAACTGAAGCTTTCTTT. This gives the protein CSARVETEAFF.